The sample holds one count of the clone carrying this T cell receptor (beta chain). The target antigen is unknown. This entry is derived from a study of T cells in localized non-small cell lung cancer. Libraries were prepared by immunoSEQ multiplex PCR; TCRdb keeps only in-frame clonotypes and omits some of them. Of more than 15,000 clones listed, more than 70% are singletons. Notes on the study in general: It remains possible that heterogeneity exists, since only one tumor region was sequenced.

The clonotype originates from a male donor at least 60 years old with stage III lung adenocarcinoma. The starting material was peripheral blood, obtained before any cancer treatment.

This CDR3 is CASSPIVQGGYTF. The CDR3 DNA sequence: TGTGCCAGCAGCCCGATTGTCCAGGGTGGCTACACCTTC. The chain carries TRBV7-2 and TRBJ1-2; perhaps TRBD1 as D (5 bases). CDR3 length equals 13 residues. Trimming removed 5 bases from V and 7 bases from J, with 14 bases in between. Germline loops: CDR1 SGHTA, CDR2 FQGNSA.